The 25 T cell receptor beta chains listed next were all sequenced from one sample in a study of spatial heterogeneity in lung cancer. TCRdb reprocessed the 5' RACE reads with MiXCR, giving one entry per CDR3 protein. The sample yields 82,000 or so distinct CDR3 sequences, over 9.5% seen once. Time point in this sample: sample taken at primary tumor resection. Whole RNA, isolated from tumor, nontumor lung or frozen PBMC, was sequenced without prior sorting. The sequencing used PBMCs, collected at surgery. Every receptor here comes from a male donor with early-stage non-small cell lung cancer.

The V gene is TRBV29-1, the J gene TRBJ2-1; TRBD2 aligns across 7 bases. V shed 2 bases and J 9 bases; nucleotides not matched to a gene: 7. This CDR3 region has 13 residues. Germline assignment: CDR1 SQVTM and CDR2 ANQGSEA. The CDR3 region is CSVERTRSGEQFF. In nucleotides, the CDR3 is TGCAGCGTTGAAAGGACTAGGTCCGGTGAGCAGTTCTTC.

This clonotype was counted only a few times. This rearrangement joins TRBV20-1 to TRBJ2-2, with TRBD2 identical over 12 bases. The CDR3 length is 16 residues. Trimming took 5 bases from V and 0 from J; bases not matched to a gene: 4. Germline V gene data show CDR1 as DFQATT and CDR2 as SNEGSKA (reference sequence). The CDR3 DNA is TGCAGTGCTGAGGGACTAGCGGGCCCGAACACCGGGGAGCTGTTTTTT. Amino acid sequence: CSAEGLAGPNTGELFF.

This clonotype was detected a few times. This rearrangement joins TRBV7-8 to TRBJ2-7; the D call may be TRBD1 or TRBD2 (5 bases each). Trimming removed 5 bases at V and 4 bases at J, with 9 bases between. Looked up from germline, CDR1 is SGHVS and CDR2 is FQNEAQ. The CDR3 is 12 residues long. CDR3 DNA sequence: TGTGCCAGCAGCCGGGGCCGATACGAGCAGTACTTC. Residues: CASSRGRYEQYF.

This clonotype was detected once. At one of its ends the junction is not consistent with the germline gene, which may arise from a read error. The chain recombines TRBV3-1 with TRBJ1-1; D is ambiguous. Germline V gene lookup returns CDR1 LGHDT and CDR2 YNNKEL (reference sequence). The CDR3 extends over 14 amino acids. Here the CDR3 reads CASSQGSVSTEGFF. DNA of the CDR3: TGTGCCAGCAGCCAAGGATCCGTGTCCACTGAAGGTTTCTTT.

The chain is built from TRBV11-2 and TRBJ2-3; 8 nucleotides match TRBD1. CDR3 length equals 15 residues. Germline V gene data show CDR1 as SGHAT and CDR2 as FQNNGV. The V gene end was trimmed by 5 bases and the J gene end by 4 bases; junction bases not matched to a gene: 8. In DNA form, the CDR3 reads TGTGCCAGCAGCCATAACAGGGGGAAAGCAGATACGCAGTATTTT. The encoded protein is CASSHNRGKADTQYF.

This clonotype was seen more than once but under ten times. This CDR3 is CASSQPVGGLGTDTQYF. The CDR3 bases are TGTGCCAGCAGCCAACCCGTCGGGGGCCTCGGCACAGATACGCAGTATTTT. This chain connects TRBV3-1 to TRBJ2-3; D is tentatively TRBD1 or TRBD2 (6 bases each). V shed 2 bases and J shed 1 base, with 16 bases lying between them. This CDR3 spans 17 amino acids. Germline values: CDR1 LGHDT, CDR2 YNNKEL (reference sequence).

This clonotype has a handful of counts. This chain joins TRBV9 and TRBJ2-1, with D tentatively TRBD2 (5 bases). The CDR3 spans 14 residues. Trimming took 0 bases from V and 10 from J, leaving 14 bases between them. CDR1 SGDLS and CDR2 YYNGEE come from the germline V gene. The CDR3 DNA reads TGTGCCAGCAGCGTAGAGGGCGGACGAGGGGAGCAGTTCTTC. It codes for CASSVEGGRGEQFF.

This clonotype was counted between two and nine times. The chain couples TRBV5-1 to TRBJ2-4, with D perhaps TRBD2 (5 bases). Between the trimmed V and J ends, which lost 6 bases and 6 bases, there was a span of 16 bases. This CDR3 is 14 amino acids long. CDR1 and CDR2 from the germline V gene are SGHRS and YFSETQ. The CDR3 is CASMIGEGRNIQYF. CDR3 in DNA: TGCGCCAGCATGATTGGAGAGGGTAGAAACATTCAGTACTTC.

This clonotype was seen a few times. The chain links TRBV29-1 to TRBJ2-2; D ambiguous. Trimming pared 3 bases from V and 5 bases from J, leaving 13 bases between. Per the germline V gene, CDR1 is SQVTM and CDR2 is ANQGSEA. The CDR3 is 14 residues long. This chain's CDR3 is CSVERDRTTGELFF. The CDR3 DNA sequence: TGCAGCGTTGAGAGAGACCGCACGACCGGGGAGCTGTTTTTT.

This clonotype was picked up a small number of times. The genes are TRBV12-3 or TRBV12-4 and TRBJ2-6; D is uncertain. The CDR3 has 15 amino acids. The V gene lost 5 bases and the J gene lost 2 bases, with 10 bases spanning the gap. The CDR3 sequence is CASSPSAAGANVLTF. In DNA, the CDR3 is TGTGCCAGCAGTCCTTCGGCGGCTGGGGCCAACGTCCTGACTTTC.

In its sample, this clonotype was seen many times. The CDR3 nucleotides read TGTGCCAGCGCAATGGGTCTCGATCAGCCCCAGCATTTT. Encoded protein: CASAMGLDQPQHF. This chain uses TRBV7-3 with TRBJ1-5; unclear D gene. This CDR3 comprises 13 residues. Trimming cost V 8 bases and J 5 bases, with 13 bases left between them. The germline gives CDR1 SGHTA, CDR2 FQGTGA.

In this sample, this clonotype turned up a few times. CDR3 protein: CAGWVEETQYF. CDR3 DNA sequence: TGTGCCGGGTGGGTAGAAGAGACCCAGTACTTC. The chain links TRBV7-3 to TRBJ2-5; D is unclear. CDR3 length: 11 amino acids. Germline loops: CDR1 SGHTA, CDR2 FQGTGA. The V gene lost 11 bases and the J gene lost 3 bases, with 10 bases spanning the gap.

This clonotype was observed a few times. This chain links TRBV5-1 with TRBJ2-7, with D possibly TRBD1 on 6 matching bases. Trimming cost V 7 bases and J 0 bases, with 17 bases left between them. CDR3 length equals 15 residues. Germline CDR1 and CDR2: SGHRS and YFSETQ. In DNA form, the CDR3 reads TGCGCCAGCGCGCCGACAGGACCCCTCTCCTACGAGCAGTACTTC. It yields the protein CASAPTGPLSYEQYF. Drawing the rest from reference TRBV5-1 and TRBJ2-7, the complete variable domain is KAGVTQTPRYLIKTRGQQVTLSCSPISGHRSVSWYQQTPGQGLQFLFEYFSETQRNKGNFPGRFSGRQFSNSRSEMNVSTLELGDSALYLCASAPTGPLSYEQYFGPGTRLTVT.

There are many counts of this clonotype. The J gene is TRBJ1-1, the V gene TRBV25-1, with D perhaps matching TRBD1 (5 bases). Germline CDR1 is MGHDK and CDR2 is SYGVNS. With 5 bases removed from V and 7 bases from J, the gap between germline ends came to 17 bases. The CDR3 length is 14 residues. Written as DNA, the CDR3 is TGTGCCAGCAGTCACCCAGTTGGGGGGGGTGAAGCTTTCTTT. The encoded protein is CASSHPVGGGEAFF.

This chain links TRBV6-5 with TRBJ2-7, with 7 bases matching TRBD2. V was clipped by 5 bases and J by 2 bases; unmatched bases: 6. Looked up from germline, CDR1 is MNHEY and CDR2 is SVGAGI. This CDR3 is 14 amino acids long. The CDR3 nucleotides are TGTGCCAGCAGTACCGGGACTATGACCTACGAGCAGTACTTC. Amino acid sequence: CASSTGTMTYEQYF.

This clonotype appeared many times. The chain uses TRBV7-9 and TRBJ1-5; D uncertain. Germline loops: CDR1 SEHNR, CDR2 FQNEAQ (reference sequence). This CDR3 has 12 residues. The ends were cut back, 1 base at V and 7 bases at J, with 5 bases in the middle. The CDR3: CASSLGGQPQHF. For the CDR3, the DNA is TGTGCCAGCAGCTTAGGAGGGCAGCCCCAGCATTTT. Full variable domain (missing parts from reference TRBV7-9 and TRBJ1-5): DTGVSQNPRHKITKRGQNVTFRCDPISEHNRLYWYRQTLGQGPEFLTYFQNEAQLEKSRLLSDRFSAERPKGSFSTLEIQRTEQGDSAMYLCASSLGGQPQHFGDGTRLSIL.

This clonotype has more than one count but fewer than ten. This chain uses TRBV19 with TRBJ1-4; possibly TRBD1 for D (6 bases). CDR1 is LNHDA, CDR2 SQIVND, per germline (reference sequence). This CDR3 spans 15 amino acids. Trimming pared 6 bases from V and 4 bases from J, leaving 15 bases between. The DNA for the CDR3 is TGTGCCAGTAGATCTCGGACAGAGAATAATGAAAAACTGTTTTTT. Its protein is CASRSRTENNEKLFF.

V usage is TRBV6-1 and J usage is TRBJ2-7; D call uncertain. V was pared by 4 bases and J by 3 bases, with 4 bases between. CDR3 length equals 11 residues. Germline V gene sequence: CDR1 MNHNS, CDR2 SASEGT. DNA of the CDR3: TGTGCCAGCAGTGGGATCTACGAGCAGTACTTC. It specifies CASSGIYEQYF.

This chain uses TRBV5-6 with TRBJ2-1; 7 positions match TRBD1. V trimming: 4 bases; J trimming: 10 bases; junction bases outside the gene matches: 8. Germline lookup yields CDR1 SGHDT and CDR2 YYEEEE. The length of the CDR3 is 13 residues. CDR3 region: CASSPDRFGEQFF. The CDR3 nucleotides read TGTGCCAGCAGCCCGGACAGGTTTGGGGAGCAGTTCTTC.

The V gene is TRBV11-2, the J gene TRBJ2-1, with 16 bases aligning to TRBD2. This CDR3 region has 17 residues. Germline CDR1 reads SGHAT; CDR2 reads FQNNGV. Losses at the gene ends were 9 bases for V and 3 bases for J; bases not matched to a gene: 8. CDR3 DNA sequence: TGTGCCAGTACCGGGACTAGCGGGAGGGCCCTCTACAATGAGCAGTTCTTC. Its protein is CASTGTSGRALYNEQFF.

This clonotype showed up many times. The chain links TRBV29-1 to TRBJ2-3; D is tentatively TRBD1 or TRBD2 (5 bases each). The V gene's germline CDR1 is SQVTM and CDR2 ANQGSEA. The CDR3 runs 14 residues. The germline V and J ends were trimmed by 7 bases and 6 bases, with 20 bases remaining between them. The CDR3 here is CSAPGKGFRDTQYF. CDR3 coding DNA: TGCAGCGCCCCGGGGAAGGGGTTTAGGGATACGCAGTATTTT.

J is TRBJ2-2 and V is TRBV12-3 or TRBV12-4; D is ambiguous. V was shortened by 3 bases and J by 7 bases, with 9 bases between the two germline ends. The CDR3 loop spans 13 amino acids. The CDR3 loop reads CASSFPGLGELFF. The DNA of the CDR3 is TGTGCCAGCAGTTTTCCGGGCCTCGGGGAGCTGTTTTTT.

V is TRBV20-1 and J is TRBJ2-7, with a possible D match to TRBD2 (6 bases). Germline V gene lookup returns CDR1 DFQATT and CDR2 SNEGSKA (reference sequence). The CDR3 totals 12 residues. V was clipped by 3 bases and J by 3 bases, with 9 bases between them. This chain's CDR3 is CSASSGVYEQYF. DNA of the CDR3: TGCAGTGCTAGTTCGGGGGTCTACGAGCAGTACTTC.

The rearrangement links TRBV27 to TRBJ2-6; 9 bases match TRBD1. CDR1 and CDR2 from the germline V gene are MNHEY and SMNVEV (reference sequence). Trimming took 7 bases from V and 0 from J; bases not matched to a gene: 16. This CDR3 has 20 amino acids. In nucleotides, the CDR3 is TGTGCCAGCACCCCTTATTGGACGGGACAGGGACACTCTGGGGCCAACGTCCTGACTTTC. Translation: CASTPYWTGQGHSGANVLTF.

The V and J genes are TRBV12-3 or TRBV12-4 and TRBJ2-5; D not resolved. CDR3 length: 13 residues. V was cut by 1 base and J by 5 bases, with 8 bases left in between. CDR3 protein: CASSLGRAETQYF. CDR3 DNA sequence: TGTGCCAGCAGTTTAGGAAGGGCGGAGACCCAGTACTTC.